This entry lists 28 T cell receptor beta chains sequenced from one sample in a study of human T cells and chemical hapten exposure. Time point specified: healthy volunteer bleed at 6 weeks. Whole blood that had not been fractionated was the source of extracted total RNA. Each CDR3 protein gets one entry after TCRdb re-called the RACE reads with MiXCR. The table lists tens of thousands of distinct CDR3 sequences, 5.5% of them singletons. Input material: whole blood. All receptors derive from a human donor in good health. Some clones in this sample may be carry-over from other donors' samples.

This clonotype has just a few counts. This chain connects TRBV6-4 to TRBJ1-2, with 7 bases that match TRBD1. This CDR3 contains 14 residues. The V gene end was trimmed by 2 bases and the J gene end by 8 bases; junction bases not matched to a gene: 8. Germline CDR1 MRHNA, CDR2 SNTAGT. CDR3 bases: TGTGCCAGCAGTGACGACAGGGAGGGTTCGGGCTACACCTTC. It codes for CASSDDREGSGYTF.

In this sample, this clonotype turned up many times. This sequence joins TRBV4-2 and TRBJ2-7; 9 bases align to TRBD1. The V segment lost 4 bases and the J segment 0 bases; nucleotides outside the gene matches: 7. There are 16 residues in the CDR3. Germline CDR1 is LGHNA and CDR2 is YNFKEQ. The DNA for the CDR3 is TGTGCCAGCAGCCGAGAAGGGACAGGGTACTCCTACGAGCAGTACTTC. Translation: CASSREGTGYSYEQYF.

This clonotype has a handful of counts. V usage is TRBV29-1 and J usage is TRBJ1-3; D not resolved. V gave up 0 bases and J gave up 0 bases, with 6 bases separating them. The CDR3 sequence is 14 residues long. Germline CDR1 and CDR2: SQVTM and ANQGSEA. The CDR3 DNA reads TGCAGCGTTGAAGATCGCCGCTCTGGAAACACCATATATTTT. It specifies CSVEDRRSGNTIYF.

In its sample, this clonotype was seen many times. CDR3 region: CATPGGSDTDTQYF. CDR3 bases: TGTGCCACCCCGGGCGGGAGCGACACAGATACGCAGTATTTT. The rearrangement joins TRBV2 to TRBJ2-3; 7 bases match TRBD2. The CDR3 is 14 residues long. Trimming took 10 bases from V and 2 from J; bases not matched to a gene: 9. Per germline, CDR1 SNHLY and CDR2 FYNNEI. Drawing the rest from reference TRBV2 and TRBJ2-3, the complete variable domain is EPEVTQTPSHQVTQMGQEVILRCVPISNHLYFYWYRQILGQKVEFLVSFYNNEISEKSEIFDDQFSVERPDGSNFTLKIRSTKLEDSAMYFCATPGGSDTDTQYFGPGTRLTVL.

V usage is TRBV30 and J usage is TRBJ1-3, with D possibly matching TRBD1 (5 bases). CDR1 and CDR2 (germline): GTSNPN, SVGIG (reference sequence). The CDR3 consists of 14 residues. V shed 2 bases and J shed 2 bases, with 10 bases lying between them. The chain's CDR3 is CAWSIWGTGNTIYF. The CDR3 DNA follows: TGTGCCTGGAGTATATGGGGGACTGGAAACACCATATATTTT.

This clonotype occurred a few times. The chain combines TRBV6-5 with TRBJ2-3; 7 nucleotides match TRBD2. The CDR3 has 16 residues. Germline CDR1 and CDR2: MNHEY and SVGAGI. V was clipped by 6 bases and J by 2 bases; unmatched bases: 11. The CDR3 sequence is CASRPRAAGLTDTQYF. The CDR3 nucleotides are TGTGCCAGCAGGCCAAGAGCAGCGGGACTCACAGATACGCAGTATTTT.

The chain joins TRBV28 to TRBJ1-5; unclear D gene. V was cut by 6 bases and J by 7 bases, with 10 bases left in between. CDR1 is MDHEN, CDR2 SYDVKM, per germline. The CDR3 loop spans 12 amino acids. CDR3 in amino acids: CASRILGQPQHF. The DNA of the CDR3 is TGTGCCAGCAGGATATTGGGACAGCCCCAGCATTTT.

This clonotype was picked up many times. The rearrangement uses TRBV3-1 and TRBJ2-4; no clear D gene. The CDR3 loop spans 12 amino acids. Germline CDR1 LGHDT, CDR2 YNNKEL (reference sequence). Trimming took 1 base from V and 8 from J, leaving 6 bases between them. DNA for the CDR3: TGTGCCAGCAGCCAAGGGCTCGACATTCAGTACTTC. Translating it yields CASSQGLDIQYF.

This clonotype was recorded many times. The chain combines TRBV12-3 or TRBV12-4 with TRBJ2-5; 12 bases map to TRBD1. After removal of 4 bases from V and 5 bases from J, the junction contained 11 bases not matched to a gene. The CDR3 consists of 17 residues. CDR3: CASSSRFGTGGMETQYF. The CDR3, as DNA: TGTGCCAGCAGTTCCAGGTTTGGGACAGGGGGCATGGAGACCCAGTACTTC.

This clonotype was detected only a few times. This chain uses TRBV2 with TRBJ1-1, with no clear D. The CDR3 sequence is 14 residues long. Germline values: CDR1 SNHLY, CDR2 FYNNEI. V dropped 2 bases and J dropped 4 bases, with 11 bases sitting between them. CDR3 sequence reads: CASSELRMSTEAFF. In DNA form, the CDR3 reads TGTGCCAGCAGTGAACTACGTATGTCCACTGAAGCTTTCTTT.

The chain carries TRBV18 and TRBJ2-5; TRBD1 agrees at 7 bases. The germline V gene encodes CDR1 KGHSH and CDR2 LQKENI. Trimming removed 3 bases from V and 2 bases from J; junction bases left unmatched: 6. This CDR3 contains 15 residues. Here the CDR3 reads CASSPRTGQQETQYF. DNA for the CDR3: TGTGCCAGCTCACCCAGGACGGGACAGCAAGAGACCCAGTACTTC.

The table lists this clonotype with many counts. The rearrangement uses TRBV15 and TRBJ2-3; TRBD2 might be the D (6 bases). With 3 bases removed from V and 0 bases from J, the gap between germline ends came to 13 bases. The CDR3 has 16 amino acids. Per the germline V gene, CDR1 is LNHNV and CDR2 is YYDKDF (reference sequence). The CDR3 DNA is TGTGCCACCAGCAGGGGAGGCAGACCTAGCACAGATACGCAGTATTTT. This translates into CATSRGGRPSTDTQYF.

In this sample, this clonotype turned up many times. The V call is TRBV5-1, the J call TRBJ2-5; 9 positions agree with TRBD1. CDR3 size: 14 residues. With 4 bases clipped from V and 4 bases from J, the junction kept 5 bases outside the gene matches. Germline CDR1 reads SGHRS; CDR2 reads YFSETQ. This CDR3 reads CASSPGTGRETQYF. In DNA, the CDR3 is TGCGCCAGCAGCCCGGGGACAGGGAGAGAGACCCAGTACTTC.

This clonotype occurred a few times. This rearrangement joins TRBV18 to TRBJ2-6; D is undetermined. Trimming cost V 1 base and J 4 bases, with 11 bases left between them. CDR3 length: 16 residues. Germline CDR1 reads KGHSH; CDR2 reads LQKENI. CDR3 region: CASSPLVGKGANVLTF. CDR3 coding DNA: TGTGCCAGCTCACCACTAGTAGGCAAAGGGGCCAACGTCCTGACTTTC.

This clonotype was seen only a few times. V usage is TRBV6-2 or TRBV6-3 and J usage is TRBJ2-2; D is uncertain. The CDR3 extends over 13 amino acids. CDR1 MNHEY and CDR2 SVGEGT come from the germline V gene. Trimming shortened V by 4 bases and J by 4 bases, and 7 bases separated the two germline ends. The CDR3 reads CASSSRTTGELFF. The CDR3 coding sequence is TGTGCCAGCAGTTCTAGGACCACCGGGGAGCTGTTTTTT.

This clonotype was seen more than once but under ten times. The rearrangement uses TRBV3-1 and TRBJ2-3; tentative D call: TRBD2 (6 bases). V was cut by 4 bases and J by 1 base, with 6 bases left in between. The CDR3 length is 13 residues. Germline V gene lookup returns CDR1 LGHDT and CDR2 YNNKEL (reference sequence). The CDR3 DNA reads as TGTGCCAGCAGCCGGAGGGGCACAGATACGCAGTATTTT. This sequence encodes CASSRRGTDTQYF.

This chain connects TRBV18 to TRBJ1-4, with no clear D. CDR3 length: 12 amino acids. Trimming stripped 6 bases from V and 11 bases from J, with 13 bases between. Germline loops: CDR1 KGHSH, CDR2 LQKENI. The DNA for the CDR3 is TGTGCCAGCTCGCCCAGTCGGGAGAAACTGTTTTTT. Translated, it gives CASSPSREKLFF.

CDR3 DNA sequence: TGTGCCAGCTCTCTGCGTTCCAGCACAGATACGCAGTATTTT. Translation gives CASSLRSSTDTQYF. The chain has TRBV18 and TRBJ2-3; no clear D gene. V lost 6 bases to trimming and J lost 0 bases, with 10 bases between them. CDR1 and CDR2 from the germline V gene are KGHSH and LQKENI. The CDR3 extends over 14 amino acids. The full variable domain, its missing parts supplied by reference TRBV18 and TRBJ2-3, is NAGVMQNPRHLVRRRGQEARLRCSPMKGHSHVYWYRQLPEEGLKFMVYLQKENIIDESGMPKERFSAEFPKEGPSILRIQQVVRGDSAAYFCASSLRSSTDTQYFGPGTRLTVL.

The genes are TRBV18 and TRBJ1-2; D possibly corresponds to TRBD1 (6 bases). The germline V and J ends were trimmed by 6 bases and 4 bases, with 12 bases remaining between them. CDR1 and CDR2 (germline): KGHSH, LQKENI. The CDR3 has 13 amino acids. The CDR3 DNA is TGTGCCAGCTCTCCGGACAGCACCTATGGCTACACCTTC. Translated: CASSPDSTYGYTF.

The chain recombines TRBV30 with TRBJ1-1; D not certain. V lost 8 bases to trimming and J lost 1 base, with 11 bases between them. The length of the CDR3 is 12 residues. The germline V gene has CDR1 GTSNPN and CDR2 SVGIG (reference sequence). The CDR3 loop reads CATWAANTEAFF. The CDR3 nucleotides are TGTGCCACCTGGGCAGCGAACACTGAAGCTTTCTTT.

This clonotype has a count of ten or more. The genes are TRBV4-1 and TRBJ2-7, with TRBD1 identical over 10 bases. The V and J ends lost 1 base and 6 bases, in that order; junction bases with no gene match: 12. Germline lookup yields CDR1 MGHRA and CDR2 YSYEKL. The CDR3 runs 17 residues. The CDR3 region is CASSQVAGTGEYREQYF. CDR3 nucleotide sequence: TGCGCCAGCAGCCAAGTGGCCGGGACAGGGGAATATCGCGAGCAGTACTTC.

This clonotype was seen a handful of times. The rearrangement uses TRBV10-3 and TRBJ2-1, with 13 bases identical to TRBD2. Germline CDR1 is ENHRY and CDR2 is SYGVKD. This CDR3 has 19 amino acids. V was clipped by 6 bases and J by 7 bases; unmatched bases: 18. CDR3 coding DNA: TGTGCCATCAGCGAACTAGCGGGGGGGCTTCAAACAAATATGAATGAGCAGTTCTTC. As protein: CAISELAGGLQTNMNEQFF.

This clonotype came up many times. The chain combines TRBV28 with TRBJ2-7; D is ambiguous. CDR1 and CDR2 (germline): MDHEN, SYDVKM. V was trimmed by 5 bases and J by 2 bases, leaving 13 bases between them. The CDR3 extends over 14 amino acids. The CDR3 is CASSIYQETYEQYF. CDR3 bases: TGTGCCAGCAGTATCTACCAGGAGACCTACGAGCAGTACTTC.

This sequence joins TRBV28 and TRBJ1-2, with TRBD1 as a possible D gene (5 bases). V dropped 8 bases and J dropped 0 bases, with 16 bases sitting between them. The length of the CDR3 is 15 residues. Germline CDR1 reads MDHEN; CDR2 reads SYDVKM. The CDR3 DNA follows: TGTGCCAGCCGAGGGCAGGGCGCTTCTAACTATGGCTACACCTTC. It codes for CASRGQGASNYGYTF.

This clonotype is deemed medium-sized. This chain joins TRBV12-3 or TRBV12-4 and TRBJ1-1; D not resolved. V was clipped by 3 bases and J by 4 bases, with 6 bases between them. The CDR3 has 12 amino acids. The CDR3 is CASSFWGTEAFF. The CDR3 region has the DNA TGTGCCAGCAGTTTCTGGGGCACTGAAGCTTTCTTT.

The chain carries TRBV11-2 and TRBJ1-3; perhaps TRBD1 as D (6 bases). CDR1 is SGHAT, CDR2 FQNNGV, per germline. The CDR3 runs to 14 residues. Trimming stripped 6 bases from V and 8 bases from J, with 17 bases between. The CDR3 DNA sequence: TGTGCCAGCAGTCTCGGACCAGGGGAGGACACCATATATTTT. Translated: CASSLGPGEDTIYF.

This clonotype was recorded at least ten times. This chain uses TRBV7-9 with TRBJ2-3, with 11 bases identical to TRBD2. The J segment lost 4 bases and the V segment lost 4 bases, leaving 7 bases of the junction unmatched. The germline V gene has CDR1 SEHNR and CDR2 FQNEAQ (reference sequence). This CDR3 is built from 16 residues. CDR3 amino acids: CASSSGLAGGPDTQYF. CDR3 DNA: TGTGCCAGCAGCTCGGGGCTAGCGGGAGGCCCAGATACGCAGTATTTT.

V gene TRBV27 combines with J gene TRBJ1-6; no definite D call. Per the germline V gene, CDR1 is MNHEY and CDR2 is SMNVEV (reference sequence). The V end lost 2 bases, the J end lost 7 bases, and 9 bases lay between the germline ends. The CDR3 runs 14 residues. The chain's CDR3 is CASSLGVGNSPLHF. As DNA, the CDR3 is TGTGCCAGCAGTTTAGGGGTCGGGAATTCACCCCTCCACTTT.